Presented here are 13 T cell receptor beta chains from one specimen sequenced in a study of cytomegalovirus exposure and HLA in healthy donors. PCR was performed using 60 Vbeta and 13 Jbeta primers. Libraries were prepared by immunoSEQ multiplex PCR; TCRdb keeps only in-frame clonotypes and omits some of them. The table shows approximately 100,000 clones, with 64% occurring only once. The sequencing sample was made of PBMCs. These receptors were collected from a man in his fifties or sixties in good health and CMV-seronegative.

The chain recombines TRBV10-1 with TRBJ2-7; possible D gene TRBD1, 6 bases. The V gene's germline CDR1 is WNHNN and CDR2 SYGVQD (reference sequence). V lost 4 bases to trimming and J lost 4 bases, with 14 bases between them. This CDR3 has 14 residues. CDR3 loop: CASSGQEFPYEQYF. The CDR3 DNA follows: TGCGCCAGCAGTGGACAGGAGTTCCCTTACGAGCAGTACTTC.

This clone was detected a few times. J is TRBJ2-1 and V is TRBV19; a possible D gene is TRBD2 (6 bases). The V end was cut by 3 bases, the J end by 9 bases, with 18 bases between. In germline, CDR1 is LNHDA, CDR2 SQIVND (reference sequence). This CDR3 is 15 amino acids long. DNA for the CDR3: TGTGCCAGTAGTATTATCACTAGCCGAGGAACTGAGCAGTTCTTC. It translates to CASSIITSRGTEQFF.

This clone was picked up a small number of times. The V call is TRBV18, the J call TRBJ2-7; TRBD1 matches at 10 bases. The CDR3 spans 14 residues. The ends lost 6 bases at V and 4 bases at J; junction bases unmatched: 6. Germline CDR1 KGHSH, CDR2 LQKENI. CDR3 in amino acids: CASSNPGQGYEQYF. CDR3 in DNA: TGTGCCAGCTCCAACCCGGGACAGGGGTACGAGCAGTACTTC.

This rearrangement joins TRBV27 to TRBJ2-7, with 9 bases identical to TRBD1. There are 16 residues in the CDR3. Germline lookup yields CDR1 MNHEY and CDR2 SMNVEV (reference sequence). V gave up 5 bases and J gave up 2 bases; unmatched junction bases: 10. In nucleotides, the CDR3 is TGTGCCAGCAGTCCCTCGCCGGGACAGGGAGCCTACGAGCAGTACTTC. Protein sequence: CASSPSPGQGAYEQYF.

In this sample, this clone turned up a few times. J is TRBJ2-2 and V is TRBV11-1; 9 bases fit TRBD2. CDR1 is SGHAT, CDR2 FQDESV, per germline (reference sequence). V gave up 0 bases and J gave up 4 bases; unmatched junction bases: 3. The CDR3 is made up of 16 amino acids. The CDR3 region is CASSLAAGGLTGELFF. The DNA of the CDR3 is TGTGCCAGCAGCTTAGCGGCGGGGGGGCTCACCGGGGAGCTGTTTTTT.

This chain joins TRBV6-1 and TRBJ2-1, with 12 bases lining up with TRBD2. After removal of 4 bases from V and 9 bases from J, the junction contained 7 bases not matched to a gene. Germline-derived CDR1 and CDR2 are MNHNS and SASEGT. The CDR3 has 15 amino acids. CDR3 nucleotides: TGTGCCAGCAGTGGACTAGCGGGAGTACGTGGTGAGCAGTTCTTC. The encoded protein is CASSGLAGVRGEQFF.

The chain joins TRBV5-1 to TRBJ2-3; TRBD2 agrees at 12 bases. CDR1 SGHRS and CDR2 YFSETQ come from the germline V gene. J gave up 1 base and V 4 bases, and 1 base lay outside the gene matches. The CDR3 totals 15 residues. DNA for the CDR3: TGCGCCAGCAGCCGACTAGCGGGGGGCACAGATACGCAGTATTTT. This codes for CASSRLAGGTDTQYF.

The rearrangement uses TRBV6-6 and TRBJ1-3; 7 positions match TRBD1. CDR3 size: 14 residues. Looked up from germline, CDR1 is MNHNY and CDR2 is SVGAGI (reference sequence). Trimming took 6 bases from V and 7 from J; bases not matched to a gene: 9. This CDR3 reads CASRILQGSNTIYF. CDR3 in DNA: TGTGCCAGCAGAATCCTACAGGGGAGCAACACCATATATTTT.

V and J are TRBV18 and TRBJ1-3; tentative D call: TRBD1 (5 bases). This CDR3 comprises 15 residues. The germline CDR1 and CDR2 sequences are KGHSH and LQKENI. Deletions cut 4 bases from V and 1 base from J, with 11 bases between. The DNA for the CDR3 is TGTGCCAGCTCACGTGACAGAGAGTCTGGAAACACCATATATTTT. Its translation is CASSRDRESGNTIYF.

The chain has TRBV25-1 and TRBJ2-7; 14 bases agree with TRBD2. Trimming cost V 8 bases and J 4 bases; bases outside gene matches: 4. CDR1 MGHDK and CDR2 SYGVNS come from the germline V gene. The CDR3 extends over 14 amino acids. As DNA, the CDR3 is TGTGCCAGCGGGACTAGCGGGAGACTATACGAGCAGTACTTC. Its translation is CASGTSGRLYEQYF.

This chain connects TRBV29-1 to TRBJ1-1, with D perhaps matching TRBD1 (6 bases). With 5 bases removed from V and 0 bases from J, the gap between germline ends came to 10 bases. CDR1 and CDR2 from the germline V gene are SQVTM and ANQGSEA. This CDR3 is built from 13 residues. CDR3 residues: CSVRTDLNTEAFF. In DNA, the CDR3 is TGCAGCGTTAGGACAGACTTGAACACTGAAGCTTTCTTT.

The chain carries TRBV27 and TRBJ2-7, with 7 bases aligning to TRBD2. CDR3 length equals 16 residues. Germline V lookup: CDR1 MNHEY, CDR2 SMNVEV (reference sequence). Trimming cost V 6 bases and J 1 base; bases outside gene matches: 12. CDR3 residues: CASRIGGGDVSYEQYF. CDR3 nucleotides: TGTGCCAGCAGGATTGGGGGAGGGGACGTTTCCTACGAGCAGTACTTC.

The chain carries TRBV18 and TRBJ1-5; D might be TRBD1 (6 bases). The CDR3 runs to 18 residues. V was trimmed by 2 bases and J by 1 base, leaving 18 bases between them. CDR1 is KGHSH, CDR2 LQKENI, per germline. The CDR3 reads CASSPWGGFGASNQPQHF. DNA for the CDR3: TGTGCCAGCTCACCATGGGGGGGCTTTGGGGCCAGCAATCAGCCCCAGCATTTT.